The 3 T cell receptor beta chains below come from one sample, sequenced in a study of blood T cell dynamics during melanoma immunotherapy. As to time point: pre-treatment baseline. Data came from immunoSEQ multiplex PCR; TCRdb stores just in-frame clones and leaves some out. The sample lists more than 9,000 clones, 70% to 90% occurring once. Sequences were derived from blood, sampled from a patient treated with checkpoint blockade. All receptors come from a human donor with melanoma.

This chain connects TRBV2 to TRBJ1-3; the match to TRBD1 covers 7 bases. Germline CDR1 is SNHLY and CDR2 is FYNNEI. The CDR3 is made up of 13 amino acids. The V segment lost 7 bases and the J segment 4 bases; nucleotides outside the gene matches: 4. CDR3 sequence reads: CASTSGQGNTIYF. The CDR3 DNA sequence: TGTGCCAGCACTTCGGGACAGGGAAACACCATATATTTT. Drawing the rest from reference TRBV2 and TRBJ1-3, the complete variable domain is EPEVTQTPSHQVTQMGQEVILRCVPISNHLYFYWYRQILGQKVEFLVSFYNNEISEKSEIFDDQFSVERPDGSNFTLKIRSTKLEDSAMYFCASTSGQGNTIYFGEGSWLTVV.

The J gene is TRBJ1-5, the V gene TRBV11-2; D is unresolved. The V end lost 2 bases, the J end lost 3 bases, and 8 bases lay between the germline ends. This CDR3 has 14 residues. Looked up from germline, CDR1 is SGHAT and CDR2 is FQNNGV. The CDR3 coding sequence is TGTGCCAGCAGCTTAACCATTCTCAATCAGCCCCAGCATTTT. As protein: CASSLTILNQPQHF.

This sequence joins TRBV5-4 and TRBJ1-1; D ambiguous. The germline gives CDR1 SGHNT, CDR2 YYREEE (reference sequence). This CDR3 comprises 14 residues. Trimming pared 4 bases from V and 1 base from J, leaving 11 bases between. The CDR3 DNA follows: TGTGCCAGCAGCCTGGTAGTAGGGAACACTGAAGCTTTCTTT. As protein: CASSLVVGNTEAFF.